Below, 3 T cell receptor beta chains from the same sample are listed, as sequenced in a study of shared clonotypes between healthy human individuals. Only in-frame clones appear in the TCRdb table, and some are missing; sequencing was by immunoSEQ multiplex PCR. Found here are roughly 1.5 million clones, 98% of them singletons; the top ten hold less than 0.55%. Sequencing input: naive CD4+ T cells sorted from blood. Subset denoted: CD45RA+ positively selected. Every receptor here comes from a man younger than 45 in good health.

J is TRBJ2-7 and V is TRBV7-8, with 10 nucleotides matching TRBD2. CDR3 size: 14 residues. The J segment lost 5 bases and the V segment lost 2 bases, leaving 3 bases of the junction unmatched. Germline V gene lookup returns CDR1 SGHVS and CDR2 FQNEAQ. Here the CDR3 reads CASSLSSGSDEQYF. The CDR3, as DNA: TGTGCCAGCAGCTTATCTAGCGGGAGCGACGAGCAGTACTTC.

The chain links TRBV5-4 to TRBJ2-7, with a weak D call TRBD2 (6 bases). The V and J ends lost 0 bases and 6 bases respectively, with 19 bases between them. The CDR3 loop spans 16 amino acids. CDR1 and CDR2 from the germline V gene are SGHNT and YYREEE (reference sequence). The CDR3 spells CASSLGPPLRDSEQYF. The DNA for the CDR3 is TGTGCCAGCAGCTTGGGCCCTCCTTTGCGGGATAGCGAGCAGTACTTC.

The CDR3 bases are TGTGCCAGCTCACCACGAGGAACCGGCGGGGACCACTATGGCTACACCTTC. It translates to CASSPRGTGGDHYGYTF. The rearrangement links TRBV18 to TRBJ1-2; the D gene is possibly TRBD1 (5 bases). CDR3 length: 17 amino acids. Germline-derived CDR1 and CDR2 are KGHSH and LQKENI. Between the trimmed V and J ends, which lost 1 base and 3 bases, there was a span of 18 bases.